The 26 T cell receptor beta chains below come from one sample, sequenced in a study of cytotoxic CD8 clonotypes in ibrutinib-treated CLL. Data came from immunoSEQ multiplex PCR; TCRdb stores just in-frame clones and leaves some out. The sample records 250,000 to 350,000 clones, around 69% being singletons. The sequencing here drew on PBMCs, taken at disease progression, from a patient treated with ibrutinib. The source of these receptors is a human donor with chronic lymphocytic leukemia.

The rearrangement joins TRBV28 to TRBJ2-4, with 9 bases lining up with TRBD2. The CDR3 totals 17 residues. The germline V gene has CDR1 MDHEN and CDR2 SYDVKM. The ends lost 3 bases at V and 0 bases at J; junction bases unmatched: 6. The CDR3 DNA follows: TGTGCCAGCAGTTTTCGGCTAGCGGGGCTAGCCAAAAACATTCAGTACTTC. Translation gives CASSFRLAGLAKNIQYF.

The CDR3 DNA reads TGTGCCAGCAGAGCCGGGACAGGGAAGAATGAGCAGTTCTTC. This encodes CASRAGTGKNEQFF. The V and J genes are TRBV7-6 and TRBJ2-1; 9 bases line up with TRBD1. The V and J ends lost 6 bases and 7 bases, in that order; junction bases with no gene match: 7. CDR3 length: 14 residues. The germline gives CDR1 SGHVS, CDR2 FNYEAQ.

J is TRBJ2-7 and V is TRBV7-2, with TRBD2 matching 7 bases. The germline V gene has CDR1 SGHTA and CDR2 FQGNSA. Trimming removed 0 bases from V and 2 bases from J; junction bases left unmatched: 10. CDR3 length: 17 residues. The CDR3 region has the DNA TGTGCCAGCAGCTTAGCGCCGACTAGCAGGAATCCCTACGAGCAGTACTTC. Its protein is CASSLAPTSRNPYEQYF.

The CDR3 spells CATSKDRSSNQPQHF. CDR3 DNA: TGTGCCACCAGCAAGGACAGGTCGAGTAATCAGCCCCAGCATTTT. V is TRBV15 and J is TRBJ1-5; 7 bases align to TRBD1. The CDR3 spans 15 residues. V was pared by 4 bases and J by 4 bases, with 7 bases of the junction left unmatched. Germline-derived CDR1 and CDR2 are LNHNV and YYDKDF (reference sequence).

The V call is TRBV2, the J call TRBJ2-3; 7 bases are a match to TRBD2. CDR3 length equals 16 residues. CDR1 and CDR2 (germline): SNHLY, FYNNEI. V lost 1 base to trimming and J lost 4 bases; unmatched junction nucleotides: 8. The CDR3 sequence is CASSEDGGDSADTQYF. The CDR3 region has the DNA TGTGCCAGCAGTGAAGATGGGGGGGACTCCGCAGATACGCAGTATTTT.

Only one count was recorded for this clone. The V gene is TRBV29-1, the J gene TRBJ2-1, with D perhaps matching TRBD1 or TRBD2 (5 bases each). Germline V CDR1 and CDR2: SQVTM, ANQGSEA. V lost 6 bases and J 4 bases, leaving 19 bases between the germline ends. The length of the CDR3 is 15 residues. CDR3 loop: CSVVEGRKTYNEQFF. Written as DNA, the CDR3 is TGCAGCGTAGTCGAGGGACGAAAAACATACAATGAGCAGTTCTTC.

This chain links TRBV18 with TRBJ2-3, with 9 bases matching TRBD1. Germline V lookup: CDR1 KGHSH, CDR2 LQKENI. The V and J ends lost 3 bases and 2 bases, in that order; junction bases with no gene match: 3. This CDR3 has 15 residues. The CDR3 DNA sequence: TGTGCCAGCTCACCCGGGACAGGGAACACAGATACGCAGTATTTT. Amino acids: CASSPGTGNTDTQYF. The entire variable domain, with the rest obtained from reference TRBV18 and TRBJ2-3, is as follows: NAGVMQNPRHLVRRRGQEARLRCSPMKGHSHVYWYRQLPEEGLKFMVYLQKENIIDESGMPKERFSAEFPKEGPSILRIQQVVRGDSAAYFCASSPGTGNTDTQYFGPGTRLTVL.

The chain employs TRBV10-3 and TRBJ1-2; 9 positions agree with TRBD1. Germline loops: CDR1 ENHRY, CDR2 SYGVKD. V lost 4 bases and J lost 0; bases outside the gene matches: 6. The length of the CDR3 is 16 residues. The CDR3 sequence is CAISGWTGVTNYGYTF. CDR3 bases: TGTGCCATCAGTGGGTGGACAGGGGTGACTAACTATGGCTACACCTTC.

This clone has more than one count but fewer than ten. The chain employs TRBV4-1 and TRBJ1-2; D is undetermined. This CDR3 is built from 14 residues. Trimming removed 0 bases at V and 2 bases at J, with 7 bases between. CDR1 is MGHRA, CDR2 YSYEKL, per germline. The CDR3 nucleotides are TGCGCCAGCAGCCAAGATAGGTCGAACTATGGCTACACCTTC. This translates into CASSQDRSNYGYTF.

This clone was seen a single time. The genes are TRBV19 and TRBJ1-6, with 7 bases lining up with TRBD1. The germline V gene has CDR1 LNHDA and CDR2 SQIVND (reference sequence). V gave up 5 bases and J gave up 0 bases; unmatched junction bases: 7. There are 17 residues in the CDR3. CDR3 sequence: CASSPTTGSSYNSPLHF. CDR3 coding DNA: TGTGCCAGTAGTCCAACGACAGGGAGCTCCTATAATTCACCCCTCCACTTT. Combining the CDR3 with reference TRBV19 and TRBJ1-6 gives the whole variable domain DGGITQSPKYLFRKEGQNVTLSCEQNLNHDAMYWYRQDPGQGLRLIYYSQIVNDFQKGDIAEGYSVSREKKESFPLTVTSAQKNPTAFYLCASSPTTGSSYNSPLHFGNGTRLTVT.

V is TRBV19 and J is TRBJ1-2; D uncertain. Germline V gene sequence: CDR1 LNHDA, CDR2 SQIVND (reference sequence). Trimming removed 5 bases at V and 3 bases at J, with 19 bases between. This CDR3 comprises 16 residues. The chain's CDR3 is CASSRPGGLWDYGYTF. The DNA for the CDR3 is TGTGCCAGTAGTCGGCCGGGCGGACTATGGGACTATGGCTACACCTTC.

CDR3 sequence reads: CASSRVRIGTGELFF. The CDR3 DNA is TGTGCCAGCAGCCGTGTGAGGATCGGCACCGGGGAGCTGTTTTTT. The genes are TRBV7-8 and TRBJ2-2; no clear D gene. V lost 5 bases and J lost 4, with 14 bases in between. Germline CDR1 SGHVS, CDR2 FQNEAQ. The CDR3 covers 15 residues.

The chain recombines TRBV7-9 with TRBJ1-3; D gene uncertain. There are 12 residues in the CDR3. The V gene lost 6 bases and the J gene lost 13 bases, with 16 bases spanning the gap. CDR1 SEHNR and CDR2 FQNEAQ come from the germline V gene (reference sequence). CDR3 nucleotides: TGTGCCAGCAGTCAGGCGGAGGGCCAAATATATTTT. Its protein product is CASSQAEGQIYF.

The chain employs TRBV7-5 and TRBJ2-7; the D call of TRBD1 is as the table states it, not checked on the DNA. TRBV7-5 is deemed a pseudogene. The CDR3 loop spans 14 amino acids. The CDR3 loop is CARSHNRGNREQYF. Written as DNA, the CDR3 is TGTGCCAGAAGCCACAACAGGGGGAATCGCGAGCAGTACTTC.

This clone was found many times. The rearrangement joins TRBV18 to TRBJ2-5; D unresolved. Germline lookup yields CDR1 KGHSH and CDR2 LQKENI. The CDR3 totals 13 residues. V lost 3 bases and J 2 bases, leaving 7 bases between the germline ends. CDR3 nucleotide sequence: TGTGCCAGCTCACCCCGGATGCAAGAGACCCAGTACTTC. This gives the protein CASSPRMQETQYF.

The genes are TRBV7-9 and TRBJ1-1; D gene unclear. Per germline, CDR1 SEHNR and CDR2 FQNEAQ (reference sequence). V was clipped by 0 bases and J by 2 bases, with 13 bases between them. The CDR3 spans 16 residues. The DNA for the CDR3 is TGTGCCAGCAGCTTAGCTTGGCCAGCAAAAAACACTGAAGCTTTCTTT. Translating gives CASSLAWPAKNTEAFF.

This clone was seen a few times. The V call is TRBV28, the J call TRBJ1-2; 8 bases are shared with TRBD1. From germline, CDR1 is MDHEN and CDR2 SYDVKM. The CDR3 spans 13 residues. The junction had 5 bases not matched to a gene; V was cut back by 3 bases and J by 8 bases. This chain's CDR3 is CASSLQGAWGYTF. The CDR3 coding sequence is TGTGCCAGCAGTTTGCAGGGGGCGTGGGGCTACACCTTC.

The V and J genes are TRBV10-3 and TRBJ1-2; D not certain. Deletions cut 3 bases from V and 3 bases from J, with 11 bases between. CDR1 is ENHRY and CDR2 is SYGVKD in the germline V gene. The CDR3 loop spans 14 amino acids. This chain's CDR3 is CAISDRDLDYGYTF. CDR3 DNA sequence: TGTGCCATCAGTGACAGAGACTTGGACTATGGCTACACCTTC.

The chain couples TRBV6-5 to TRBJ2-2; D is perhaps TRBD1 (6 bases). The CDR3 is 14 amino acids. Germline values: CDR1 MNHEY, CDR2 SVGAGI. The V end lost 8 bases, the J end lost 6 bases, and 16 bases lay between the germline ends. The CDR3 bases are TGTGCCAGCGGGGGCGGCCTCGTGGCCGGGGAGCTGTTTTTT. Translated, it gives CASGGGLVAGELFF.

The rearrangement links TRBV28 to TRBJ1-2; D gene uncertain. CDR1 and CDR2 (germline): MDHEN, SYDVKM. V was clipped by 3 bases and J by 2 bases, with 7 bases between them. This CDR3 is built from 13 residues. The CDR3 nucleotides are TGTGCCAGCAGTTTGAGAGTAAACTATGGCTACACCTTC. As protein: CASSLRVNYGYTF.

This chain uses TRBV28 with TRBJ2-7; 14 bases are a match to TRBD2. Germline values: CDR1 MDHEN, CDR2 SYDVKM. The CDR3 covers 15 residues. V lost 6 bases and J lost 7; bases outside the gene matches: 8. The CDR3 DNA follows: TGTGCCAGCAGAACCGGGACTAGCGGGAGTACGGAGCAGTACTTC. The encoded protein is CASRTGTSGSTEQYF.

This clone was seen a single time. This chain uses TRBV4-3 with TRBJ2-5; 9 positions agree with TRBD1. Germline trimming cut 0 bases from V and 2 bases from J; bases unmatched to any gene: 10. Germline values: CDR1 LGHNA, CDR2 YSLEER. The CDR3 has 18 amino acids. The CDR3 spells CASSQDPGTGIRQETQYF. Written as DNA, the CDR3 is TGCGCCAGCAGCCAAGATCCCGGGACAGGGATAAGACAAGAGACCCAGTACTTC.

In this sample, this clone turned up a few times. The chain is built from TRBV18 and TRBJ2-5; D is unresolved. V was clipped by 0 bases and J by 0 bases, with 8 bases between them. Germline V lookup: CDR1 KGHSH, CDR2 LQKENI. This CDR3 spans 15 amino acids. This CDR3 is CASSPPYRYQETQYF. In DNA, the CDR3 is TGTGCCAGCTCACCACCCTATCGGTACCAAGAGACCCAGTACTTC.

The CDR3 coding sequence is TGTGCCAGCAGCTTAAACGGGGGAAATTCACCCCTCCACTTT. This sequence encodes CASSLNGGNSPLHF. V is TRBV7-3 and J is TRBJ1-6, with a tentative D call TRBD1 (5 bases). The CDR3 extends over 14 amino acids. Trimming took 1 base from V and 7 from J, leaving 8 bases between them. The germline CDR1 and CDR2 sequences are SGHTA and FQGTGA.

The genes are TRBV4-2 and TRBJ2-3; weak D call: TRBD1 (7 bases). Between the trimmed V and J ends, which lost 4 bases and 1 base, there was a span of 12 bases. The germline CDR1 and CDR2 sequences are LGHNA and YNFKEQ. This CDR3 has 15 amino acids. This chain's CDR3 is CASSPGGWGTDTQYF. Written as DNA, the CDR3 is TGTGCCAGCAGCCCAGGGGGGTGGGGCACAGATACGCAGTATTTT.

This chain uses TRBV7-8 with TRBJ2-6, with D perhaps TRBD2 (5 bases). The V end was cut by 1 base, the J end by 2 bases, with 6 bases between. The CDR3 is made up of 15 amino acids. Germline V gives CDR1 SGHVS, CDR2 FQNEAQ. The CDR3 DNA reads TGTGCCAGCAGCTTAGGAGGGCCTGGGGCCAACGTCCTGACTTTC. It codes for CASSLGGPGANVLTF.